This T cell receptor beta chain was profiled in a study of radiation and T cells in renal cell carcinoma. Findings and limits, study-wide: From baseline, blood top tumor clonotypes peaked at 2 weeks post-radiation.

Time point described: blood 4 weeks post-SBRT, at nephrectomy. Treatment denoted: 15 Gy SBRT to primary tumor, nephrectomy 4 weeks later. Nephrectomy followed 15 Gy stereotactic body radiation by 4 weeks. After SBRT, blood was collected at 2 and 4 weeks, plus baseline. Regarding this clone: What it recognizes is unknown.

Here immunoSEQ multiplex PCR was the method, and the copy in TCRdb shows in-frame clones only, minus some. This table holds approximately 83,000 clones, 70% to 90% found once. CDR1 and CDR2 from the germline V gene are SEHNR and FQNEAQ (reference sequence). Trimming at V came to 5 bases and at J to 5 bases, leaving 14 bases not matched to a gene. The CDR3 has 16 residues. The rearrangement uses TRBV7-9 and TRBJ2-7, with 8 bases matching TRBD1. This receptor was obtained from a man between 50 and 59 years old with renal cell carcinoma. The source material was blood, sampled from a patient whose treatment included radiotherapy and nephrectomy. The CDR3: CASSGGGPGQGNEQYF. CDR3 DNA: TGTGCCAGCAGCGGCGGTGGTCCAGGACAGGGTAACGAGCAGTACTTC.